Below, 4 T cell receptor beta chains from the same sample are listed, as sequenced in a study of CD8+CD57+ T cells in acquired aplastic anemia. The study profiled TCR beta VDJ and CDR3 using genomic DNA as template. One entry per CDR3 protein results from TCRdb running MiXCR on the reads. The sample carries about 160,000 distinct CDR3 sequences, around 75% recorded once. Patients selected for sequencing had displayed CD8+CD57+ cell expansion by flow cytometry. Sequenced material: sorted CD4+, CD8+, or CD8+CD57+ T cells (not recorded which) from PBMCs. The source is a human donor with aplastic anemia.

Only a few counts were recorded for this clonotype. The chain has TRBV20-1 and TRBJ1-2, with D unresolved. The V and J ends lost 6 bases and 7 bases respectively, with 15 bases between them. Germline V CDR1 and CDR2: DFQATT, SNEGSKA (reference sequence). The CDR3 is 12 residues long. DNA of the CDR3: TGCAGTGCCCTTCAGGAACTAGGTGGCTACACCTTC. Translating gives CSALQELGGYTF.

Remarks on this clonotype: One junction end does not reproduce the germline sequence, and a read error may be involved. This chain uses TRBV5-4 with TRBJ2-1, with 8 bases lining up with TRBD2. The CDR3 has 15 amino acids. CDR1 is SGHNT and CDR2 is YYREEE in the germline V gene (reference sequence). CDR3 in DNA: TGCGCCAGCAGCCCGGAGCGGGGGAGGCCTTATGAGCAGTTCTTC. Translation: CASSPERGRPYEQFF.

The rearrangement joins TRBV6-5 to TRBJ2-5; 8 bases match TRBD1. The V and J ends lost 5 bases and 9 bases, in that order; junction bases with no gene match: 5. The germline V gene has CDR1 MNHEY and CDR2 SVGAGI. This CDR3 is built from 12 residues. The CDR3 nucleotides read TGTGCCAGCAGTGGGGGACAGGAGGCCCAGTACTTC. It codes for CASSGGQEAQYF.

The V gene is TRBV20-1, the J gene TRBJ2-1, with 7 nucleotides matching TRBD2. There are 17 residues in the CDR3. Germline CDR1 and CDR2: DFQATT and SNEGSKA (reference sequence). With 0 bases clipped from V and 6 bases from J, the junction kept 14 bases outside the gene matches. This chain's CDR3 is CSARDYSGLEAVNEQFF. Written as DNA, the CDR3 is TGCAGTGCTAGAGATTATAGCGGACTAGAGGCTGTCAATGAGCAGTTCTTC.